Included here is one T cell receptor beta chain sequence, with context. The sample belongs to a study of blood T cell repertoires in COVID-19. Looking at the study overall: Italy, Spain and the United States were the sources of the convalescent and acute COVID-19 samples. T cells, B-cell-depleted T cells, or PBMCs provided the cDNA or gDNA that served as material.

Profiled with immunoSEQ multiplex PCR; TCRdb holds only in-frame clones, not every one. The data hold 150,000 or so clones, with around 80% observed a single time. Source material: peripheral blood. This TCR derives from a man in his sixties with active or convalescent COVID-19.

The CDR3: CASSSGQLQETQYF. CDR3 bases: TGTGCCAGCAGCTCTGGACAGCTACAAGAGACCCAGTACTTC. The chain couples TRBV5-4 to TRBJ2-5; a possible D gene is TRBD1 (6 bases). Germline lookup yields CDR1 SGHNT and CDR2 YYREEE (reference sequence). V shed 3 bases and J shed 2 bases, with 11 bases lying between them. The CDR3 consists of 14 residues.